The present T cell receptor beta chain was sequenced within a study of cytomegalovirus exposure and HLA in healthy donors. Findings and caveats of the study: Per a prior analysis, the majority of TCR beta V segments were productive roughly 87% or roughly 30% of the time. It was reported that TCR beta sequences correctly inferred the HLA-A and HLA-B alleles for most subjects. What a later analysis reportedly showed was that an Asian-associated ancestry cluster had fewer N-insertions than the 666-donor mean.

On this clone: Its specificity is unknown.

PCR was performed using 60 Vbeta and 13 Jbeta primers. The table came from immunoSEQ multiplex PCR; TCRdb's copy has only in-frame clones and leaves some out. The repertoire holds about 210,000 clones, with over 80% as singletons. V trimming: 1 base; J trimming: 10 bases; junction bases outside the gene matches: 6. Germline lookup yields CDR1 MGHDK and CDR2 SYGVNS. This CDR3 comprises 13 residues. Sequenced sample: PBMCs. The genes are TRBV25-1 and TRBJ1-2, with 7 nucleotides matching TRBD1. This receptor was identified in a man aged 35 to 55 in good health and CMV-seropositive. DNA for the CDR3: TGTGCCAGCAGTGAATTGGGGGACAGTCACTACACCTTC. Translated: CASSELGDSHYTF.